The sequence of this T cell receptor (beta chain) was determined in a study of identical twins. Study results and caveats: Abundant beta clonotypes from cord blood had fewer insertions, unlike memory repertoires, which showed none. Out-of-frame TCR alpha sharing in monozygotic twins exceeded recombination model predictions. The study based its conclusions on cross-sectional statistical analysis and did not follow the same donors.

On this clonotype itself: What it binds is unknown.

Each CDR3 protein is one row after TCRdb ran MiXCR on the 5' RACE reads. The sample holds roughly 1,500,000 distinct CDR3 sequences, about 30% seen once. The sample taken for sequencing was cord blood. The TCR sequence derives from a newborn girl in good health.

CDR3 residues: CASSDLMTDTQYF. In DNA form, the CDR3 reads TGTGCCAGCAGTGACCTCATGACAGATACGCAGTATTTT. The chain carries TRBV3-1 and TRBJ2-3; no firm D call. The CDR3 runs to 13 residues. Germline V CDR1 and CDR2: LGHDT, YNNKEL (reference sequence). V was trimmed by 6 bases and J by 3 bases, leaving 10 bases between them.